Shown below are 20 T cell receptor beta chains from a single sample sequenced in a study of blood T cell repertoires in COVID-19. Sequencing was performed with immunoSEQ multiplex PCR; in TCRdb, only in-frame clones are kept and a portion is missing. The sample yields 150,000 or so clones, around 82% seen once. Material: peripheral blood. The receptors shown here come from a man aged 60-69 years with active or convalescent COVID-19.

The genes are TRBV7-6 and TRBJ1-3; 8 positions agree with TRBD1. Germline lookup yields CDR1 SGHVS and CDR2 FNYEAQ. The CDR3 contains 15 residues. The junction had 2 bases not matched to a gene; V was cut back by 4 bases and J by 0 bases. The chain's CDR3 is CASSSQGASGNTIYF. As DNA, the CDR3 is TGTGCCAGCAGCTCCCAGGGGGCCTCTGGAAACACCATATATTTT.

This CDR3 is CASTYSNQPQHF. CDR3 nucleotides: TGTGCCAGCACCTATAGCAATCAGCCCCAGCATTTT. The rearrangement uses TRBV28 and TRBJ1-5; D is ambiguous. There are 12 residues in the CDR3. CDR1 and CDR2 from the germline V gene are MDHEN and SYDVKM. Between the trimmed V and J ends, which lost 7 bases and 0 bases, there was a span of 4 bases.

The CDR3 loop is CASSLEAADTQYF. The CDR3 nucleotides read TGCGCCAGCAGCTTGGAAGCGGCAGATACGCAGTATTTT. The chain employs TRBV5-1 and TRBJ2-3; D perhaps matches TRBD2 (5 bases). This CDR3 spans 13 amino acids. The V end was cut by 0 bases, the J end by 4 bases, with 6 bases between. Germline-derived CDR1 and CDR2 are SGHRS and YFSETQ.

The gene calls are TRBV5-4 and TRBJ2-3; 16 positions match TRBD2. The CDR3 spans 18 residues. CDR1 and CDR2 from the germline V gene are SGHNT and YYREEE (reference sequence). With 4 bases clipped from V and 3 bases from J, the junction kept 8 bases outside the gene matches. CDR3 sequence: CASSLPGLAGGPTDTQYF. CDR3 in DNA: TGTGCCAGCAGCCTGCCGGGACTAGCGGGAGGGCCGACAGATACGCAGTATTTT. Together with reference TRBV5-4 and TRBJ2-3, the CDR3 gives the full variable domain: ETGVTQSPTHLIKTRGQQVTLRCSSQSGHNTVSWYQQALGQGPQFIFQYYREEENGRGNFPPRFSGLQFPNYSSELNVNALELDDSALYLCASSLPGLAGGPTDTQYFGPGTRLTVL.

The rearrangement joins TRBV7-6 to TRBJ1-4; no clear D gene. V shed 0 bases and J shed 6 bases, with 8 bases lying between them. The CDR3 consists of 14 residues. The germline gives CDR1 SGHVS, CDR2 FNYEAQ. The CDR3 DNA sequence: TGTGCCAGCAGCTTAGCGGCGGGAGATGAAAAACTGTTTTTT. Its protein is CASSLAAGDEKLFF.

The chain employs TRBV7-3 and TRBJ2-1, with D maybe TRBD1 (6 bases). There are 14 residues in the CDR3. Trimming cost V 1 base and J 7 bases, with 11 bases left between them. CDR1 SGHTA and CDR2 FQGTGA come from the germline V gene. CDR3 sequence (DNA): TGTGCCAGCAGCTTAAGACCAGGGGAGAATGAGCAGTTCTTC. Translating gives CASSLRPGENEQFF.

The CDR3 here is CASSSSNTGFKETQYF. The CDR3 DNA is TGTGCCAGCAGCTCCTCGAACACGGGATTTAAAGAGACCCAGTACTTC. The chain links TRBV7-9 to TRBJ2-5, with D perhaps TRBD2 (5 bases). The germline V gene encodes CDR1 SEHNR and CDR2 FQNEAQ (reference sequence). This CDR3 has 16 residues. Between the trimmed V and J ends, which lost 4 bases and 3 bases, there was a span of 18 bases.

The chain joins TRBV6-5 to TRBJ2-2, with D unresolved. The CDR3 covers 14 residues. CDR1 MNHEY and CDR2 SVGAGI come from the germline V gene. Trimming pared 8 bases from V and 1 base from J, leaving 11 bases between. CDR3 DNA: TGTGCCAGCCACCGTCCGGGGAACACCGGGGAGCTGTTTTTT. This translates into CASHRPGNTGELFF.

The V gene is TRBV7-2, the J gene TRBJ1-2, with TRBD1 identical over 9 bases. The junction had 8 bases not matched to a gene; V was cut back by 5 bases and J by 7 bases. CDR1 SGHTA and CDR2 FQGNSA come from the germline V gene. CDR3 length: 14 amino acids. This chain's CDR3 is CASSNYRGQAGYTF. The CDR3 coding sequence is TGTGCCAGCAGCAATTACAGGGGGCAGGCTGGCTACACCTTC.

This chain connects TRBV23-1 to TRBJ2-1, with 9 positions matching TRBD2. TRBV23-1 is assigned to the ORF class and has an uncertain function. The J segment lost 6 bases and the V segment lost 0 bases, leaving 18 bases of the junction unmatched. The length of the CDR3 is 20 residues. CDR3 in DNA: TGCGCCAGCAGTCAATCCCCAAATAAACGGGGCGGGAGGGACTTCAATGAGCAGTTCTTC. This codes for CASSQSPNKRGGRDFNEQFF.

V gene TRBV10-1 combines with J gene TRBJ2-1; a possible D gene is TRBD2 (5 bases). Germline loops: CDR1 WNHNN, CDR2 SYGVQD (reference sequence). The CDR3 loop spans 15 amino acids. Trimming removed 6 bases at V and 4 bases at J, with 16 bases between. CDR3 nucleotides: TGCGCCAGCAGCCCCTCCATGGCGGGTTACAATGAGCAGTTCTTC. It codes for CASSPSMAGYNEQFF.

Comment on this clone: The same CDR3 is also encoded by other DNA sequences in this sample. The chain joins TRBV19 to TRBJ2-5, with unresolved D. V lost 5 bases, J lost 5 bases, and 9 bases lay in between. The germline gives CDR1 LNHDA, CDR2 SQIVND (reference sequence). This CDR3 region has 12 residues. The CDR3 is CASSSGAETQYF. The CDR3 region has the DNA TGTGCCAGTAGTTCCGGAGCGGAGACCCAGTACTTC.

This chain uses TRBV28 with TRBJ2-7, with D perhaps matching TRBD2 (6 bases). The germline V gene has CDR1 MDHEN and CDR2 SYDVKM. The CDR3 length is 15 residues. Trimming took off 4 bases at V and 6 bases at J, with 19 bases between the two ends. CDR3 DNA: TGTGCCAGCAGTTCTTCTGGCGGGGCCCCCCTCGAGCAGTACTTC. Residues: CASSSSGGAPLEQYF.

The chain recombines TRBV19 with TRBJ1-5, with D perhaps matching TRBD1 (5 bases). V lost 10 bases and J 6 bases, leaving 19 bases between the germline ends. This CDR3 has 14 amino acids. The germline V gene has CDR1 LNHDA and CDR2 SQIVND (reference sequence). The CDR3: CATNRGGVGQPQHF. CDR3 bases: TGTGCCACTAATCGGGGCGGGGTCGGTCAGCCCCAGCATTTT.

The genes are TRBV5-8 and TRBJ2-2, with 13 bases aligning to TRBD2. The CDR3 sequence is 15 residues long. V was clipped by 4 bases and J by 9 bases; unmatched bases: 6. CDR1 and CDR2 from the germline V gene are SGHTS and YDEGEE. The CDR3 DNA reads TGTGCCAGCAGCCGTTGGACTAGCGGGAGCCGGGAGCTGTTTTTT. Translation gives CASSRWTSGSRELFF.

The rearrangement joins TRBV5-5 to TRBJ1-3; TRBD1 matches at 9 bases. Germline CDR1 SGHKS, CDR2 YYEKEE (reference sequence). The CDR3 loop spans 17 amino acids. The V gene end was trimmed by 4 bases and the J gene end by 1 base; junction bases not matched to a gene: 9. CDR3 amino acids: CASSRTGEIVSGNTIYF. The CDR3 DNA reads as TGTGCCAGCAGCCGGACAGGGGAGATCGTTTCTGGAAACACCATATATTTT. The whole variable domain, filled in from reference TRBV5-5 and TRBJ1-3, reads DAGVTQSPTHLIKTRGQQVTLRCSPISGHKSVSWYQQVLGQGPQFIFQYYEKEERGRGNFPDRFSARQFPNYSSELNVNALLLGDSALYLCASSRTGEIVSGNTIYFGEGSWLTVV.

The rearrangement joins TRBV28 to TRBJ1-4; perhaps TRBD1 as D (6 bases). Trimming removed 8 bases from V and 8 bases from J, with 21 bases in between. The germline V gene encodes CDR1 MDHEN and CDR2 SYDVKM. The CDR3 consists of 15 residues. The DNA for the CDR3 is TGTGCCAGCGCCACCCTGGCGGGAGGGGGAGAAAAACTGTTTTTT. This gives the protein CASATLAGGGEKLFF.

This clone was seen just once. The gene calls are TRBV20-1 and TRBJ2-3; TRBD2 might be the D (6 bases). The CDR3 is 17 residues long. Germline CDR1 and CDR2: DFQATT and SNEGSKA (reference sequence). V was cut by 3 bases and J by 2 bases, with 21 bases left in between. The CDR3 spells CSASTYLGGVPTDTQYF. For the CDR3, the DNA is TGCAGTGCTAGTACTTATTTGGGCGGGGTACCCACAGATACGCAGTATTTT.

The CDR3: CASSLGTSGNQETQYF. CDR3 nucleotides: TGTGCCAGCAGCTTAGGGACTAGCGGAAACCAAGAGACCCAGTACTTC. V is TRBV11-2 and J is TRBJ2-5; 10 nucleotides agree with TRBD2. This CDR3 has 16 residues. In germline, CDR1 is SGHAT, CDR2 FQNNGV. V was clipped by 1 base and J by 0 bases; unmatched bases: 2.

The chain combines TRBV19 with TRBJ1-5, with D perhaps matching TRBD1 (6 bases). The V end was cut by 6 bases, the J end by 0 bases, with 12 bases between. Germline V gives CDR1 LNHDA, CDR2 SQIVND (reference sequence). The length of the CDR3 is 15 residues. In nucleotides, the CDR3 is TGTGCCAGTAGAGGGGGGGATTATAGCAATCAGCCCCAGCATTTT. Protein: CASRGGDYSNQPQHF.